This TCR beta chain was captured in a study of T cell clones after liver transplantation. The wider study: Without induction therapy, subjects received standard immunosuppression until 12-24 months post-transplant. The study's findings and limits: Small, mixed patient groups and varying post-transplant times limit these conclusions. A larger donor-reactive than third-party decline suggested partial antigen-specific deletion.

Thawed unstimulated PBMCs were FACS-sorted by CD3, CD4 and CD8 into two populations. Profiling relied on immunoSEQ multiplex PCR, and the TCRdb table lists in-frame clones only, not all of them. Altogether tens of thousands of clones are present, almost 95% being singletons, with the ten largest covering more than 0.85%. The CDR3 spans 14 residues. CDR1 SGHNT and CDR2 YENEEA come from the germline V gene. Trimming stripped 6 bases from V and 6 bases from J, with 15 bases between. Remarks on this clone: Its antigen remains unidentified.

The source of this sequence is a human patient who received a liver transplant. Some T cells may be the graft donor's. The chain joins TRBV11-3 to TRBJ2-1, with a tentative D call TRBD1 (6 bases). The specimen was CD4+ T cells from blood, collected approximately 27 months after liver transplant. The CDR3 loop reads CASRGQGRPNEQFF. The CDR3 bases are TGTGCCAGCAGGGGTCAGGGGAGACCCAATGAGCAGTTCTTC.